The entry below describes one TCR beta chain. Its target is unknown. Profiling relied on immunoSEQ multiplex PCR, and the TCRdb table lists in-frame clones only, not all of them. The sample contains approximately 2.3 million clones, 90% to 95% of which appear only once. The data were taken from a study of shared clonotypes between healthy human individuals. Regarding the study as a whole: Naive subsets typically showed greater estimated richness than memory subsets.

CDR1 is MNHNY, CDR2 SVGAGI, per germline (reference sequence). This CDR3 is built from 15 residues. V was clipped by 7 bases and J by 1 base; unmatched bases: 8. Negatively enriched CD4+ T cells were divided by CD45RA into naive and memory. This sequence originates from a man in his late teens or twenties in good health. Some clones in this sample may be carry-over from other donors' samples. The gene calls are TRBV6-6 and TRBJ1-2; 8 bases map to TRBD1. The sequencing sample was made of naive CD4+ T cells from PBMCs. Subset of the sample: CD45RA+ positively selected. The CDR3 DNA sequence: TGTGCCAGCACCCCAGGACAGGGAAATAACTATGGCTACACCTTC. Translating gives CASTPGQGNNYGYTF.